This T cell receptor beta chain was sequenced for a study of blood T cell repertoires in COVID-19. Assay used: immunoSEQ multiplex PCR; TCRdb lists only in-frame clones, some missing. The top ten hold around 9.9% of the sample, which has some 190,000 clones, 80% to 90% seen once. V trimming: 1 base; J trimming: 4 bases; junction bases outside the gene matches: 9. Germline CDR1 and CDR2: LGHNT and FRNRAP. The CDR3 has 17 residues. This receptor was taken from a human donor with active or convalescent COVID-19. The donor label of this sample is uncertain. Material: peripheral blood. The chain recombines TRBV12-5 with TRBJ2-7, with TRBD1 identical over 11 bases. The CDR3 DNA sequence: TGTGCTAGTGGTTTGGCAAGACCCGGGACAGGGGGGTACGAGCAGTACTTC. Protein product: CASGLARPGTGGYEQYF.